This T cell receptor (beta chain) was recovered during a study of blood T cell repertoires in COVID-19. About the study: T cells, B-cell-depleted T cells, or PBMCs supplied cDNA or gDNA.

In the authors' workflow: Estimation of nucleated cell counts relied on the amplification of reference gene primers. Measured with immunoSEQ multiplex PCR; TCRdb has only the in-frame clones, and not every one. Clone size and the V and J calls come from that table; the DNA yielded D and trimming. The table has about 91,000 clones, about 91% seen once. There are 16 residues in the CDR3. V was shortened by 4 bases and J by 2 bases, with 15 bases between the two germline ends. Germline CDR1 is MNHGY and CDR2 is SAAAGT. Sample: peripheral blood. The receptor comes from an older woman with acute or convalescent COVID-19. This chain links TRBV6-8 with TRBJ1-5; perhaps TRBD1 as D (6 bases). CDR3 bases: TGTGCCAGCAGTTCCTGGAAGGGACACGGCAATCAGCCCCAGCATTTT. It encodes CASSSWKGHGNQPQHF.